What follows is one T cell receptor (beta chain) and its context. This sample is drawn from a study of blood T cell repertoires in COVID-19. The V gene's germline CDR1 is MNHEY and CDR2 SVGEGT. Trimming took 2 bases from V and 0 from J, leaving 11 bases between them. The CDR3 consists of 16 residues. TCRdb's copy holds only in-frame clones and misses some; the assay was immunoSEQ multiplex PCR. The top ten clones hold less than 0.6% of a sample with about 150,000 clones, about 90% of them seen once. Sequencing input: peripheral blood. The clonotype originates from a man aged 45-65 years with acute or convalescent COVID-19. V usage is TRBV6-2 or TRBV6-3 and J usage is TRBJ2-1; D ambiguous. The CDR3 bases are TGTGCCAGCAGTTACCGTGCGGCAAGCTCCTACAATGAGCAGTTCTTC. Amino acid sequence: CASSYRAASSYNEQFF.